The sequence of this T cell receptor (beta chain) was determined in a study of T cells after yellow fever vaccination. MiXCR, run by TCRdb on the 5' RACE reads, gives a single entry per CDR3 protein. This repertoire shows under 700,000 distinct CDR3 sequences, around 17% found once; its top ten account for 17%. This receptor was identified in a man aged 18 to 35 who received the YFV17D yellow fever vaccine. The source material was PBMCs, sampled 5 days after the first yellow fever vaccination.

The CDR3 DNA follows: TGTGCCAGCACTCTGGACCTCTGGGGGGATATAGAAGCTTTCTTT. It yields the protein CASTLDLWGDIEAFF. J is TRBJ1-1 and V is TRBV28, with D perhaps matching TRBD1 (5 bases). Germline assignment: CDR1 MDHEN and CDR2 SYDVKM. The CDR3 is 15 amino acids. V lost 7 bases, J lost 8 bases, and 23 bases lay in between.